Below are 23 T cell receptor beta chains sequenced from a single sample in a study of blood T cell repertoires in COVID-19. Sequencing used immunoSEQ multiplex PCR; TCRdb keeps in-frame clones, though not all of them. The sample yields roughly 240,000 clones, around 86% seen once. Sequencing was done on a sample of peripheral blood. The receptors come from a woman aged 55-75 years who had recovered from COVID-19.

The V call is TRBV3-1 (or the pseudogene TRBV3-2), the J call TRBJ2-5, with a possible D match to TRBD2 (6 bases). Germline values: CDR1 LGHDT, CDR2 YNNKEL (reference sequence). V dropped 4 bases and J dropped 2 bases, with 14 bases sitting between them. This CDR3 is 15 amino acids long. The CDR3 bases are TGTGCCAGCAGCCGCGGGATTTTTACTCAAGAGACCCAGTACTTC. It yields the protein CASSRGIFTQETQYF.

The chain employs TRBV3-1 (or the pseudogene TRBV3-2) and TRBJ1-2, with 7 nucleotides matching TRBD1. The V and J ends lost 1 base and 1 base, in that order; junction bases with no gene match: 6. Germline V gene lookup returns CDR1 LGHDT and CDR2 YNNKEL (reference sequence). This CDR3 spans 16 amino acids. CDR3 nucleotide sequence: TGTGCCAGCAGCCAAGTCAATCGGGACAGTAACTATGGCTACACCTTC. Encoded protein: CASSQVNRDSNYGYTF.

The chain is built from TRBV2 and TRBJ2-1, with D hard to call. Germline-derived CDR1 and CDR2 are SNHLY and FYNNEI. This CDR3 is 13 amino acids long. V shed 5 bases and J shed 4 bases, with 9 bases lying between them. The CDR3 bases are TGTGCCAGCAGTACCTCCCGGTACAATGAGCAGTTCTTC. Residues: CASSTSRYNEQFF.

The genes are TRBV24-1 and TRBJ1-3; D is unresolved. CDR3 length equals 15 residues. Trimming shortened V by 10 bases and J by 3 bases, and 18 bases separated the two germline ends. Germline lookup yields CDR1 KGHDR and CDR2 SFDVKD. CDR3 nucleotides: TGTGCCACGCAACCCGGCAGCAGGCTTGGAAACACCATATATTTT. This encodes CATQPGSRLGNTIYF.

This clone was detected once. The genes are TRBV18 and TRBJ2-3, with 8 bases identical to TRBD2. CDR1 KGHSH and CDR2 LQKENI come from the germline V gene. Trimming removed 4 bases from V and 0 bases from J; junction bases left unmatched: 6. The CDR3 spans 16 residues. The CDR3 DNA follows: TGTGCCAGCTCACGTTCGACTAGCGCGAGCACAGATACGCAGTATTTT. As protein: CASSRSTSASTDTQYF.

V and J are TRBV18 and TRBJ2-4; possible D gene TRBD1, 6 bases. The CDR3 contains 14 residues. V dropped 5 bases and J dropped 5 bases, with 13 bases sitting between them. The germline V gene has CDR1 KGHSH and CDR2 LQKENI. The CDR3 bases are TGTGCCAGCTCAGTACTGGACAGCGAAAACATTCAGTACTTC. This sequence encodes CASSVLDSENIQYF.

The V gene is TRBV6-1, the J gene TRBJ1-1; D possibly corresponds to TRBD1 (5 bases). V shed 2 bases and J shed 1 base, with 11 bases lying between them. CDR1 MNHNS and CDR2 SASEGT come from the germline V gene. This CDR3 spans 15 amino acids. CDR3 coding DNA: TGTGCCAGCAGTGAAAAGGGCACAGGGAACACTGAAGCTTTCTTT. Amino acids: CASSEKGTGNTEAFF.

This clone has only one observation. The rearrangement uses TRBV4-1 and TRBJ2-2; 7 bases map to TRBD1. The germline CDR1 and CDR2 sequences are MGHRA and YSYEKL. This CDR3 spans 15 amino acids. V trimming: 4 bases; J trimming: 1 base; junction bases outside the gene matches: 3. CDR3 bases: TGCGCCAGCAGCCGCGACAGGGTGAACACCGGGGAGCTGTTTTTT. Translation gives CASSRDRVNTGELFF.

V usage is TRBV18 and J usage is TRBJ1-6; D may be TRBD1 (5 bases). The ends were cut back, 2 bases at V and 1 base at J, with 6 bases in the middle. This CDR3 has 15 amino acids. Germline V gene data show CDR1 as KGHSH and CDR2 as LQKENI. CDR3 in amino acids: CASSPGGSYNSPLHF. As DNA, the CDR3 is TGTGCCAGCTCACCAGGGGGGTCCTATAATTCACCCCTCCACTTT.

The V and J genes are TRBV27 and TRBJ1-2; 12 bases fit TRBD1. CDR3 length: 16 residues. V dropped 5 bases and J dropped 7; count of bases not matched to a gene: 11. Per germline, CDR1 MNHEY and CDR2 SMNVEV (reference sequence). The CDR3 protein is CASSPWGTGGSSGYTF. CDR3 bases: TGTGCCAGCAGTCCGTGGGGGACAGGGGGCTCTAGTGGCTACACCTTC.

V and J are TRBV5-6 and TRBJ2-4; D possibly corresponds to TRBD2 (5 bases). The CDR3 length is 17 residues. Germline CDR1 and CDR2: SGHDT and YYEEEE. Trimming stripped 1 base from V and 3 bases from J, with 17 bases between. CDR3: CASSLSVGLGGKNIQYF. CDR3 nucleotide sequence: TGTGCCAGCAGCTTGTCTGTTGGCCTCGGAGGCAAAAACATTCAGTACTTC.

The V and J genes are TRBV5-4 and TRBJ1-6; a possible D gene is TRBD1 (5 bases). CDR3 size: 13 residues. Between the trimmed V and J ends, which lost 7 bases and 10 bases, there was a span of 15 bases. Germline V gene lookup returns CDR1 SGHNT and CDR2 YYREEE (reference sequence). CDR3 sequence reads: CASQEQGGSPLHF. CDR3 coding DNA: TGTGCCAGCCAGGAGCAGGGAGGCTCACCCCTCCACTTT.

The CDR3 loop reads CATSDGGREKLFF. CDR3 bases: TGTGCCACCAGTGATGGGGGCAGGGAAAAACTGTTTTTT. The chain joins TRBV24-1 to TRBJ1-4; a possible D gene is TRBD1 (6 bases). Per germline, CDR1 KGHDR and CDR2 SFDVKD. CDR3 size: 13 residues. V gave up 3 bases and J gave up 8 bases, with 9 bases separating them.

V is TRBV12-3 or TRBV12-4 and J is TRBJ2-3; no reliable D call. The CDR3 contains 12 residues. V dropped 5 bases and J dropped 6 bases, with 9 bases sitting between them. The CDR3 protein is CASSLITDTQYF. The CDR3 DNA is TGTGCCAGCAGTCTCATTACTGATACGCAGTATTTT.

The sample holds a few counts of this clone. The V call is TRBV27, the J call TRBJ1-2, with 7 nucleotides matching TRBD1. V lost 6 bases and J lost 6; bases outside the gene matches: 19. The germline gives CDR1 MNHEY, CDR2 SMNVEV (reference sequence). The CDR3 contains 17 residues. The CDR3 bases are TGTGCCAGCAGGGGAAGTCGTTCGGGGACAGAGACTAATGGCTACACCTTC. Amino acid sequence: CASRGSRSGTETNGYTF.

The CDR3 nucleotides are TGCAGTGCTAGGTTGGGGGCTGCAGCTTTCTTT. It is translated as CSARLGAAAFF. The chain combines TRBV20-1 with TRBJ1-1, with D perhaps matching TRBD1 (6 bases). This CDR3 is built from 11 residues. V was cut by 3 bases and J by 10 bases, with 12 bases left in between. The germline CDR1 and CDR2 sequences are DFQATT and SNEGSKA (reference sequence).

V usage is TRBV19 and J usage is TRBJ2-5; 7 nucleotides align to TRBD1. The CDR3 contains 16 residues. Trimming removed 1 base from V and 1 base from J; junction bases left unmatched: 6. Germline-derived CDR1 and CDR2 are LNHDA and SQIVND (reference sequence). The CDR3 loop is CASSIGHTGAQETQYF. The CDR3 DNA sequence: TGTGCCAGTAGTATAGGTCATACAGGGGCCCAAGAGACCCAGTACTTC.

The CDR3 DNA reads TGTGCCAGCAGCTTACAGGGGACAGGGGAAGAAAAACTGTTTTTT. It is translated as CASSLQGTGEEKLFF. The chain employs TRBV11-2 and TRBJ1-4; 10 bases fit TRBD1. CDR3 length equals 15 residues. The J segment lost 8 bases and the V segment lost 2 bases, leaving 5 bases of the junction unmatched. Germline V CDR1 and CDR2: SGHAT, FQNNGV.

This rearrangement joins TRBV6-5 to TRBJ2-7, with a possible D match to TRBD1 (6 bases). With 0 bases removed from V and 4 bases from J, the gap between germline ends came to 10 bases. This CDR3 comprises 14 residues. Germline V gene sequence: CDR1 MNHEY, CDR2 SVGAGI. As DNA, the CDR3 is TGTGCCAGCAGTTACTCCTATACAGGGTACGAGCAGTACTTC. This gives the protein CASSYSYTGYEQYF.

The V gene is TRBV7-8, the J gene TRBJ1-5; D gene ambiguous. Germline values: CDR1 SGHVS, CDR2 FQNEAQ. This CDR3 region has 17 residues. V was pared by 1 base and J by 2 bases, with 15 bases between. The CDR3 loop is CASSLGGRGSGNQPQHF. CDR3 nucleotide sequence: TGTGCCAGCAGCTTAGGGGGAAGAGGGTCGGGCAATCAGCCCCAGCATTTT.

The V gene is TRBV2, the J gene TRBJ1-6, with D tentatively TRBD1 (6 bases). Trimming cost V 2 bases and J 8 bases, with 13 bases left between them. Germline V lookup: CDR1 SNHLY, CDR2 FYNNEI. This CDR3 comprises 15 residues. Here the CDR3 DNA reads TGTGCCAGCAGTGAATATGTGACAGGAGATTCACCCCTCCACTTT. It is translated as CASSEYVTGDSPLHF.

J is TRBJ1-1 and V is TRBV29-1, with 9 nucleotides matching TRBD1. The CDR3 length is 14 residues. Losses at the gene ends were 4 bases for V and 4 bases for J; bases not matched to a gene: 7. Germline CDR1 reads SQVTM; CDR2 reads ANQGSEA. The CDR3 region has the DNA TGCAGCGTTGCCCCCGGGACAGGGTCCACTGAAGCTTTCTTT. Translation: CSVAPGTGSTEAFF.

This chain joins TRBV6-5 and TRBJ1-1; the D is unclear. The CDR3 has 13 residues. Germline-derived CDR1 and CDR2 are MNHEY and SVGAGI. The germline V and J ends were trimmed by 7 bases and 5 bases, with 14 bases remaining between them. The CDR3 DNA reads TGTGCCAGCACCGAGGGAGGTTGGACTGAAGCTTTCTTT. It specifies CASTEGGWTEAFF.